The clone carrying this T cell receptor (beta chain) came up a few times. These data are taken from a study of control samples from healthy donors and cancer patients. The CDR3 covers 15 residues. V lost 3 bases to trimming and J lost 7 bases; unmatched junction nucleotides: 11. The germline V gene encodes CDR1 SEHNR and CDR2 FQNEAQ (reference sequence). Sequencing was performed with immunoSEQ multiplex PCR; in TCRdb, only in-frame clones are kept and a portion is missing. Seen here are 150,000 to 200,000 clones, 94% observed once, and the top ten hold more than 1.1%. This clonotype was obtained from a woman aged 18-29 years in good health. The chain recombines TRBV7-9 with TRBJ1-2; TRBD1 agrees at 7 bases. The sample comprised blood. CDR3 protein: CASSLTGSGYGGYTF. The CDR3 DNA sequence: TGTGCCAGCAGCTTGACAGGGTCCGGCTACGGTGGCTACACCTTC.